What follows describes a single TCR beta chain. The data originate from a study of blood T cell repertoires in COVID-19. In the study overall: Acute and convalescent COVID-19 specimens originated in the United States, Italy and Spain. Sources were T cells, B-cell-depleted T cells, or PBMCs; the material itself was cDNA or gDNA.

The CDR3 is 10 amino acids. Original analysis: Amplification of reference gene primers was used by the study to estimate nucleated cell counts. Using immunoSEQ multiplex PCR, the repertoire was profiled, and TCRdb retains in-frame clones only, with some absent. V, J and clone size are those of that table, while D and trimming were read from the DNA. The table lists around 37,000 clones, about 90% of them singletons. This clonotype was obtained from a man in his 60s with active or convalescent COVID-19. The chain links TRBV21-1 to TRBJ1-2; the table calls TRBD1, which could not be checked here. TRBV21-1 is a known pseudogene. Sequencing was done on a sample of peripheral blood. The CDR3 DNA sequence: TGTGCCAGCAGCCATGATGGCTACACCTTC. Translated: CASSHDGYTF.